This T cell receptor beta chain was captured in a study of blood T cell repertoires in COVID-19. Background on the study: Nucleic acid was either cDNA or gDNA, and it came from T cells, B-cell-depleted T cells, or PBMCs.

With 9 bases removed from V and 2 bases from J, the gap between germline ends came to 16 bases. This CDR3 contains 14 residues. Germline loops: CDR1 LGHNT, CDR2 FRNRAP. Data came from immunoSEQ multiplex PCR; TCRdb stores just in-frame clones and leaves some out. Of approximately 250,000 clones detected, roughly 90% appear once; the ten largest clones hold 1%. This chain uses TRBV12-5 with TRBJ1-1; D may be TRBD1 (6 bases). This receptor was obtained from a woman aged 30 to 39 who had recovered from COVID-19. Input material: PBMCs or T cells enriched from blood (not recorded which). The CDR3 sequence: CASLLQGSNTEAFF. CDR3 DNA sequence: TGTGCTAGCCTTTTACAGGGTTCTAACACTGAAGCTTTCTTT.